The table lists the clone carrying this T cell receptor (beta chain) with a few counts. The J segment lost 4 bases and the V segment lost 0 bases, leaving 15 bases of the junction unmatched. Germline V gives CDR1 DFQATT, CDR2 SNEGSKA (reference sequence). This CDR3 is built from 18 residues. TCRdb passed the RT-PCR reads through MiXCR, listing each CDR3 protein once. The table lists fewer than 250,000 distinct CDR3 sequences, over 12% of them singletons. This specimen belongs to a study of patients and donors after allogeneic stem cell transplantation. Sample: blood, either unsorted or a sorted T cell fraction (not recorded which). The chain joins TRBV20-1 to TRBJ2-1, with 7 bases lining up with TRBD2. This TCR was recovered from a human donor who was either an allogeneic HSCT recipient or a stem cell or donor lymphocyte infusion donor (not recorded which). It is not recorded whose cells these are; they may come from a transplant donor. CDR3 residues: CSARDRSLGTKYYNEQFF. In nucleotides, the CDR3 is TGCAGTGCTAGAGATCGGAGCCTAGGGACTAAATATTACAATGAGCAGTTCTTC.